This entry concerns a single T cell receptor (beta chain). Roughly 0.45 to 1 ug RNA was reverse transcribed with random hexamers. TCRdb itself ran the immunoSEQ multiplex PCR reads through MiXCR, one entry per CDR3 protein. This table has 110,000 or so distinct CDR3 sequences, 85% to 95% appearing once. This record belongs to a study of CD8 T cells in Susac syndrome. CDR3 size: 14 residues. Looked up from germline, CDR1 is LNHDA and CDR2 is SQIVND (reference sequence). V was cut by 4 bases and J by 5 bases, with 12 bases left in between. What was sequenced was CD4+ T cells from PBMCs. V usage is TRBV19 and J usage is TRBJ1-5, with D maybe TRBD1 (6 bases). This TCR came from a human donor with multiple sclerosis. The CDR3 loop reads CASSKTGRDQPQHF. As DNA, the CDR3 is TGTGCCAGTAGTAAAACAGGGAGGGATCAGCCCCAGCATTTT.